In this sample, the clone carrying this T cell receptor beta chain turned up many times. Its antigen is currently unknown. Construction of the TCR beta libraries employed iRepertoire HTBI primers in conjunction with Arm-PCR of CDR3 regions. Authors' analysis steps: The identification of under 65 TRBV and 14 TRBJ segments was made across samples. TCRdb independently ran MiXCR on the multiplex PCR reads; one entry per CDR3 protein. TCRdb assigned the V and J calls; the authors' analysis was not used. This table holds about 360,000 distinct CDR3 sequences, 15% to 20% found once. This sample was included in a study of regulatory T cells in long-lasting Graves disease. The time point denotes: newly diagnosed GD, antithyroid drugs for less than 3 months. Extracted PBMC RNA gave rise to the TCR library. Per germline, CDR1 MDHEN and CDR2 SYDVKM. The V gene lost 2 bases and the J gene lost 0 bases, with 8 bases spanning the gap. This CDR3 contains 15 residues.

Broader study findings: Persistent disease was characterized by preferential usage of TRBV28, TRBJ1-2 and TRBJ2-5.

The same sample was also studied in work on T cells in Graves' hyperthyroidism and ophthalmopathy. From that study: Graves' hyperthyroidism showing no ophthalmopathy progression within 18 months was considered stable. An initial round of RT-PCR targeting the TCR CDR3 relied on the HTBI primer set.

V and J are TRBV28 and TRBJ2-1, with a weak D call TRBD1 (5 bases). The origin of this receptor is a woman aged 18-29 years with Graves disease. The sample consisted of peripheral blood mononuclear cells (PBMCs), taken at new diagnosis, from a patient treated with antithyroid drugs. DNA for the CDR3: TGTGCCAGCAGTTTAGACAGTTTCTCCTACAATGAGCAGTTCTTC. Protein sequence: CASSLDSFSYNEQFF.